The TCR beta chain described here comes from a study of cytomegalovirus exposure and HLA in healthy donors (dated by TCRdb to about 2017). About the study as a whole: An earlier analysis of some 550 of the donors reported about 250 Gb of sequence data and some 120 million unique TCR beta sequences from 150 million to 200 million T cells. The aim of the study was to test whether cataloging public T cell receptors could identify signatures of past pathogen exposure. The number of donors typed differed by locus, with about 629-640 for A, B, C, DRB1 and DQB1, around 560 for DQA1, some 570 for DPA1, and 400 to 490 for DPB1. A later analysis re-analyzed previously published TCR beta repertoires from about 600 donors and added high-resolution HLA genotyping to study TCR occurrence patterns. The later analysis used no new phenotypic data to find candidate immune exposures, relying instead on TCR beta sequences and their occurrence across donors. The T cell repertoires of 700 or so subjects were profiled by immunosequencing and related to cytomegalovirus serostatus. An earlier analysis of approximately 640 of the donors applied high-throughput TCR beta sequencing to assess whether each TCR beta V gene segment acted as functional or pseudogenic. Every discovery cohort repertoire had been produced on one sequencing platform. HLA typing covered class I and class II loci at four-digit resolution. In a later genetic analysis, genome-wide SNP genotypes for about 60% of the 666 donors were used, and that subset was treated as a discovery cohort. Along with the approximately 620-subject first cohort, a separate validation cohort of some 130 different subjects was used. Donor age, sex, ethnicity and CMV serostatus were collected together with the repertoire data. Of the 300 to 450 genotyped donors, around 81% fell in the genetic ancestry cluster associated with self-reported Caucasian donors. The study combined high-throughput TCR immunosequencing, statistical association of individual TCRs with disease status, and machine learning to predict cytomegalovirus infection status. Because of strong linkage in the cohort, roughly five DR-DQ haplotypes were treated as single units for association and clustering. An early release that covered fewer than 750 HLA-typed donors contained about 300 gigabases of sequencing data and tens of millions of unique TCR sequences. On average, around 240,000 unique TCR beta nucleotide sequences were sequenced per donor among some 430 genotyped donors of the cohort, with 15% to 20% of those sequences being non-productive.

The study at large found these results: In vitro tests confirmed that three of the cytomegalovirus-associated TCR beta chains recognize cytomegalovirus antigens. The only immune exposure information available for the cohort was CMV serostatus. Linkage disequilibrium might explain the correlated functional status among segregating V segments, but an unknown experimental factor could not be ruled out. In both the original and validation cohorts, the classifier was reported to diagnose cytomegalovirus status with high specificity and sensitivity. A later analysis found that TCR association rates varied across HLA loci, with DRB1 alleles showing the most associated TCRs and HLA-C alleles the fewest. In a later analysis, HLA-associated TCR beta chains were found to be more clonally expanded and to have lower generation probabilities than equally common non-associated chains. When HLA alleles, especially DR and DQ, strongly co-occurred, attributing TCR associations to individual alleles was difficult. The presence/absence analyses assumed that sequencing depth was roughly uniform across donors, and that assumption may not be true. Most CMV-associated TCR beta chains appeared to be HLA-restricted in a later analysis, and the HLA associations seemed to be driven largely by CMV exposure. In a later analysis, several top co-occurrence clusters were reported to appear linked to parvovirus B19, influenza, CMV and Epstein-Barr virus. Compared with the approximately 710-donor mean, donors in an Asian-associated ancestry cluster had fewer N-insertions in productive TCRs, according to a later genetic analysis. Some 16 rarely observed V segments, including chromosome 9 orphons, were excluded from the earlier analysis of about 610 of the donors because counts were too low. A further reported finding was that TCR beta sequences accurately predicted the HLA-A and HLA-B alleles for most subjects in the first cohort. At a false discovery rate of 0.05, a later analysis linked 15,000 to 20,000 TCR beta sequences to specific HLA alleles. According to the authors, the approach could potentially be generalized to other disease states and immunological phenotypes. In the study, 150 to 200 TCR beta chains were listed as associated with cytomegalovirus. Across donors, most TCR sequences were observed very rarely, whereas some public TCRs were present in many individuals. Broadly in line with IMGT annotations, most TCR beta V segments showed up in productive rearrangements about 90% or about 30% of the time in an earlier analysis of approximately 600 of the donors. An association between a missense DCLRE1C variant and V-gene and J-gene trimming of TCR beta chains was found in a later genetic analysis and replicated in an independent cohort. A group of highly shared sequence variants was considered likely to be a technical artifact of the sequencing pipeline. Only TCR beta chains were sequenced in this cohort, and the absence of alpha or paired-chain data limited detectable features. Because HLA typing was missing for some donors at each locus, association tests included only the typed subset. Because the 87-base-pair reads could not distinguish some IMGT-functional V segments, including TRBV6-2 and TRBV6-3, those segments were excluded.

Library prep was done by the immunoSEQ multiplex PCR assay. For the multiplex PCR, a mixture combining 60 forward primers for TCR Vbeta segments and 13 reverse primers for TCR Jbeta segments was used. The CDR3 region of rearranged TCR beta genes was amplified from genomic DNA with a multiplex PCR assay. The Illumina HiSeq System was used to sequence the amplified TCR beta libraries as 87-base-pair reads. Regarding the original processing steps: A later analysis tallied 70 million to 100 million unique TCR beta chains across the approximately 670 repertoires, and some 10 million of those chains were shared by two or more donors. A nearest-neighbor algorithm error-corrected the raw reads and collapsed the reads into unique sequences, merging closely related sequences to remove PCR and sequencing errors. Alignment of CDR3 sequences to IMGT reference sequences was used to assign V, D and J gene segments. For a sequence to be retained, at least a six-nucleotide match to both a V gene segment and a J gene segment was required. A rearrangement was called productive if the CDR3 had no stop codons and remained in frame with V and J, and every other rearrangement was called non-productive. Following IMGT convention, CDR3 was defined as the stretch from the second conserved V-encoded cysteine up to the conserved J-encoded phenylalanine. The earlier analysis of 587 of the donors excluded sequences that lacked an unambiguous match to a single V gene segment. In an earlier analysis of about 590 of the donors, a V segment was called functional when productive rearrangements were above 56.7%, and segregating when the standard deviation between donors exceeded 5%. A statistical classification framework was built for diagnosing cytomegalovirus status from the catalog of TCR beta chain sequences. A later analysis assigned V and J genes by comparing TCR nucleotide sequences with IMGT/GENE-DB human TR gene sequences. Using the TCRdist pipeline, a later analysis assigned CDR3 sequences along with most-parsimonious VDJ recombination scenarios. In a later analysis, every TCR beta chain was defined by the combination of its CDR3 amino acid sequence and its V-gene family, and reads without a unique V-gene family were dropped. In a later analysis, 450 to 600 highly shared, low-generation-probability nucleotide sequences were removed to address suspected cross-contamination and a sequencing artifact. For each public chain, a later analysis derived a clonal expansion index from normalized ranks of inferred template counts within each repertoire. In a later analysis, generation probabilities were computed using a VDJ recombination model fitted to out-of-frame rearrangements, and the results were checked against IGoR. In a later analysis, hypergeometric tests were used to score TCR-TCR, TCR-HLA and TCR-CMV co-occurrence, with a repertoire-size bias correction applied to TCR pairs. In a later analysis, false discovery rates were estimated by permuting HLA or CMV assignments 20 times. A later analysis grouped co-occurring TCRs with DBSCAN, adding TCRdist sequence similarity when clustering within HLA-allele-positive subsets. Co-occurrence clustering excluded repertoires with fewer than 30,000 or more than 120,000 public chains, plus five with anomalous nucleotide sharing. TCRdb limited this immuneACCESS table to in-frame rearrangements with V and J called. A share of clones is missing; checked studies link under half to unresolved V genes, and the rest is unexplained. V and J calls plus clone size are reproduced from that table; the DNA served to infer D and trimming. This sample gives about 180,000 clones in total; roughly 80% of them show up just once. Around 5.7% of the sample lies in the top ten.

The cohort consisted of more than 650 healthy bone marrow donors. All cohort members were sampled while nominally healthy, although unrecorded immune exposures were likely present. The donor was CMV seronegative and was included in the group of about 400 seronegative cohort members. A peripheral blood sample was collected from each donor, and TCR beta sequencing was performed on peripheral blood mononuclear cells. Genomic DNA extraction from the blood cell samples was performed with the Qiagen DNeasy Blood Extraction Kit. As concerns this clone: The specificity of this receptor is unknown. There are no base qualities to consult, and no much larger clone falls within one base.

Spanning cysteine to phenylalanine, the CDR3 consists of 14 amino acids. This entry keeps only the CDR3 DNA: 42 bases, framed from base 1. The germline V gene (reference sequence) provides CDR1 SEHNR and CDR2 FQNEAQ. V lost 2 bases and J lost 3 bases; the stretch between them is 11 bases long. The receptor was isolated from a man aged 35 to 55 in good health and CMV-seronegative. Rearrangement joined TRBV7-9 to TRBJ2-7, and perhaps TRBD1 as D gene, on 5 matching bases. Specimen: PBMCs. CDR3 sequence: CASSLRDRVYEQYF. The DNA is TGTGCCAGCAGCTTAAGAGACAGAGTCTACGAGCAGTACTTC.